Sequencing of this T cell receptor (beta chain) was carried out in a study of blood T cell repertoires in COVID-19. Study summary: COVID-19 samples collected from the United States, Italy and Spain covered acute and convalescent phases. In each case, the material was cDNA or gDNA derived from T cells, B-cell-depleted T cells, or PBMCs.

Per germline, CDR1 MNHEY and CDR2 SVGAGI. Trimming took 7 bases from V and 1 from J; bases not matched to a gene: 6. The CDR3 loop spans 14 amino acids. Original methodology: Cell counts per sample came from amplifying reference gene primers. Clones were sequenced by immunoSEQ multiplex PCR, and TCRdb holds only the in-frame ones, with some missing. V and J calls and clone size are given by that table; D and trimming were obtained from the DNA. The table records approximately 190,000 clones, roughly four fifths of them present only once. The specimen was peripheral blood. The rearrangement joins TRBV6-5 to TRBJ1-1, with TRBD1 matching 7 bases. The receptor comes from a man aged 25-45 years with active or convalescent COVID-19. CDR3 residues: CASTWDRRNTEAFF. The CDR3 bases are TGTGCCAGCACGTGGGACAGAAGGAACACTGAAGCTTTCTTT.